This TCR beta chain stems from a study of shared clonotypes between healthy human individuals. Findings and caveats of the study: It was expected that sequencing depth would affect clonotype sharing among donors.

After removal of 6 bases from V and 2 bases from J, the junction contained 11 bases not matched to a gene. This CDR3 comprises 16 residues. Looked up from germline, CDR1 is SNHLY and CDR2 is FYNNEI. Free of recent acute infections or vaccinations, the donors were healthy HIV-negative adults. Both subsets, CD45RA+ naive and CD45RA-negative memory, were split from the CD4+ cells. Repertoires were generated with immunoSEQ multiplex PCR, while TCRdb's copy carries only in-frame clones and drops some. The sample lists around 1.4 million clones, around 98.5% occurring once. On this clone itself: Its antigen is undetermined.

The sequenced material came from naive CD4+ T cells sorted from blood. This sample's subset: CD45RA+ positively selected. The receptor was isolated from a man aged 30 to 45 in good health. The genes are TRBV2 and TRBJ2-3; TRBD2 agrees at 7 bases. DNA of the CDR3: TGTGCCAGCAGAAAACGAGCGGGATTGTACACAGATACGCAGTATTTT. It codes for CASRKRAGLYTDTQYF. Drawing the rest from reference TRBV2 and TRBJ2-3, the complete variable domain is EPEVTQTPSHQVTQMGQEVILRCVPISNHLYFYWYRQILGQKVEFLVSFYNNEISEKSEIFDDQFSVERPDGSNFTLKIRSTKLEDSAMYFCASRKRAGLYTDTQYFGPGTRLTVL.